These T cell receptor beta chains were read from a single sample in a study of blood T cell repertoires in COVID-19. TCRdb's table, derived via immunoSEQ multiplex PCR, lists solely in-frame clones and lacks some. The sample has some 180,000 clones, about three quarters seen once. The specimen was peripheral blood. The receptors here all came from a woman aged 45-65 years with active or convalescent COVID-19. Each CDR3 is given with its conserved first and last residue. The D gene is left open where the match is weak. Some rows have no size entry. The others give once, few or many, or a class for an expanded clone.

>.|.|TRBV2|TRBJ1-1
TGTGCCAGCAACCCCCTAGGATTGAACACTGAAGCTTTCTTT
CASNPLGLNTEAFF
>.|.|TRBV6-2/TRBV6-3|TRBJ1-6
TGTGCCAGCAGACCTACAGGGCCCACGTCACCCCTCCACTTT
CASRPTGPTSPLHF
>TRBD1|.|TRBV5-1|TRBJ1-1
TGCGCCAGCAGCTTGCCGGGACAGGGAAACACTGAAGCTTTCTTT
CASSLPGQGNTEAFF
>.|.|TRBV10-3|TRBJ2-2
TGTGCCATCAGCCCGACAGGGAACACCGGGGAGCTGTTTTTT
CAISPTGNTGELFF
>TRBD1|few|TRBV5-5|TRBJ1-3
TGTGCCAGCAGCGTGGACAGGGGCTCCTCTGGAAACACCATATATTTT
CASSVDRGSSGNTIYF
>.|.|TRBV7-3|TRBJ2-7
TGTGCCAGCAGCATCAAACCCGGGACTCCCTACGAGCAGTACTTC
CASSIKPGTPYEQYF
>.|.|TRBV3-1/TRBV3-2|TRBJ1-2
TGTGCCAGCAGCCAGAACCCCGGCGGGACCACTAACTATGGCTACACCTTC
CASSQNPGGTTNYGYTF
>.|.|TRBV28|TRBJ1-2
TGTGCCAGCAGACACCATCGACAGTATGGCTACACCTTC
CASRHHRQYGYTF
>TRBD1|.|TRBV6-2/TRBV6-3|TRBJ1-1
TGTGCCAGCAGTTACGGTGGAGACAGGGGAGGAACTGAAGCTTTCTTT
CASSYGGDRGGTEAFF
>.|.|TRBV13|TRBJ1-2
TGTGCCAGCAGAAAAGGAGGGCAGGACCTTGGCTACACCTTC
CASRKGGQDLGYTF
>TRBD2|once|TRBV29-1|TRBJ2-7
TGCAGCGTTCCTCTGCCCGGGACTAGCGGGGGTGGCTACGAGCAGTACTTC
CSVPLPGTSGGGYEQYF
>TRBD2|few|TRBV7-9|TRBJ2-1
TGTGCCAGCAGCCCCAGCGGGACGAATGAGCAGTTCTTC
CASSPSGTNEQFF
>TRBD1|.|TRBV27|TRBJ1-1
TGTGCCAGCAGTCCCCGGACAGGGTCGCGCACTGAAGCTTTCTTT
CASSPRTGSRTEAFF
>.|few|TRBV2|TRBJ1-2
TGTGCCAGCAGTCCCGGGACTGGCTTTCATGGCTACACCTTC
CASSPGTGFHGYTF
>.|.|TRBV29-1|TRBJ2-2
TGCAGCGCCTCTGTGAGGGGGTATAACGGGGAGCTGTTTTTT
CSASVRGYNGELFF
>.|.|TRBV6-5|TRBJ2-5
TGTGCCAGCAGTAGCGTTGGCCTGAAAGAGACCCAGTACTTC
CASSSVGLKETQYF
>.|.|TRBV4-3|TRBJ1-1
TGCGCCAGCAGCCAAGCCAGGAACACTGAAGCTTTCTTT
CASSQARNTEAFF
>.|.|TRBV7-2|TRBJ1-1
TGTGCCAGCAGCTTAGCGTTAGGAGGGGACACTGAAGCTTTCTTT
CASSLALGGDTEAFF
>.|.|TRBV18|TRBJ2-2
TGTGCCAGCTCACCAGGTGGGGGCTTGAACACCGGGGAGCTGTTTTTT
CASSPGGGLNTGELFF
>.|.|TRBV9|TRBJ1-5
TGTGCCAGCAGCGCGAGCCCAGAGGGCGGGCAGCCCCAGCATTTT
CASSASPEGGQPQHF
>.|.|TRBV12-3/TRBV12-4|TRBJ1-4
TGTGCCAGCAGTTTAGTACGGGATGAAAAACTGTTTTTT
CASSLVRDEKLFF
>TRBD1|.|TRBV29-1|TRBJ2-2
TGCAGCGCGGACAGGGGCGCAAACACCGGGGAGCTGTTTTTT
CSADRGANTGELFF
>TRBD1|.|TRBV19|TRBJ2-5
TGTGCCAGTAGTATCGGTCGCAGGGGGAGTGGTGAGACCCAGTACTTC
CASSIGRRGSGETQYF
>.|.|TRBV11-2|TRBJ1-1
TGTGCCAGCAGCTTAGGGACAGAAGCTTTCTTT
CASSLGTEAFF
>.|.|TRBV5-8|TRBJ1-5
TGTGCCAGCAGCCCGGAGGGGACTCCGGAGGAGCCCCAGCATTTT
CASSPEGTPEEPQHF
>TRBD1|.|TRBV29-1|TRBJ2-7
TGCAGCACCCGGACAGGAGCCTACGAGCAGTACTTC
CSTRTGAYEQYF
>.|.|TRBV4-1|TRBJ2-1
TGCGCCAGCAGCCCCGGGACAAGCTACAATGAGCAGTTCTTC
CASSPGTSYNEQFF
>.|.|TRBV4-3|TRBJ1-4
TGCGCCAGCAGCCAAGACGTATCGAATGAAAAACTGTTTTTT
CASSQDVSNEKLFF
>.|few|TRBV28|TRBJ1-2
TGTGCCAGCACCCCTGGGGCGCATAACTATGGCTACACCTTC
CASTPGAHNYGYTF
>.|.|TRBV6-2/TRBV6-3|TRBJ1-5
TGTGCCAGCAGCCTCACCGGGACCGTGGGAGGTCAGCCCCAGCATTTT
CASSLTGTVGGQPQHF
>.|.|TRBV6-2/TRBV6-3|TRBJ1-1
TGTGCCAGCAGTTACTCTCAGGGTTGGACTGAAGCTTTCTTT
CASSYSQGWTEAFF
>.|.|TRBV14|TRBJ1-2
TGTGCCAGCAGCCAATGGGGGGGTGGCTACACCTTC
CASSQWGGGYTF
>TRBD1|.|TRBV4-2|TRBJ1-2
TGTGCCAGCAGCCACGGGCAGGGGGGATTGGGCTACACCTTC
CASSHGQGGLGYTF
>.|.|TRBV7-9|TRBJ2-2
TGTGCCAGCAGCTTAACACAGGGCGGCGGGGAGCTGTTTTTT
CASSLTQGGGELFF
>TRBD2|.|TRBV5-1|TRBJ2-1
TGCGCCAGCAGCTTTACTAGCGGGGGGTCCAATGAGCAGTTCTTC
CASSFTSGGSNEQFF
>.|.|TRBV3-1/TRBV3-2|TRBJ2-5
TGTGCCAGCAGCCAACGGGGTGAAGAGACCCAGTACTTC
CASSQRGEETQYF
>.|.|TRBV19|TRBJ2-6
TGTGCCAGTAGTAAACAACAGTTCTCTGGGGCCAACGTTCTGACTTTC
CASSKQQFSGANVLTF
>.|.|TRBV27|TRBJ2-6
TGTGCCAGCAGTTTAAGAGCTCCTGCCGGGGCCAACGTCCTGACTTTC
CASSLRAPAGANVLTF
>.|.|TRBV4-2|TRBJ2-1
TGTGCCAGCAGCCAAGTCAAGAGTGAGCAGTTCTTC
CASSQVKSEQFF
>.|.|TRBV19|TRBJ1-1
TGTGCCAGTAGTATAGTGTCCAGGGGTGAAGCTTTCTTT
CASSIVSRGEAFF
>TRBD1|.|TRBV19|TRBJ2-7
TGTGCCAGTAGTACTCGATTAGGGACAGGCGAGCAGTACTTC
CASSTRLGTGEQYF
>.|few|TRBV5-1|TRBJ1-1
TGCGCCAGCAGCTCCGACGGAGTACTGAACACTGAAGCTTTCTTT
CASSSDGVLNTEAFF
>TRBD1|few|TRBV7-2|TRBJ1-4
TGTGCCAGCAGCTTAGCCCCCGGGACAGGGCGGGAAAAACTGTTTTTT
CASSLAPGTGREKLFF
>TRBD2|.|TRBV7-9|TRBJ2-1
TGTGCCAGCAGCTTAGGGGGACTAGCGGGAAAAGATAATGAGCAGTTCTTC
CASSLGGLAGKDNEQFF
>TRBD1|.|TRBV3-1/TRBV3-2|TRBJ1-1
TGTGCCAGCAGCCCAACCACCGGGACAGGGAACACTGAAGCTTTCTTT
CASSPTTGTGNTEAFF
>.|.|TRBV28|TRBJ1-2
TGTGCCAGCAGTTTGGCAGGGGCGCGGGGCTACACCTTC
CASSLAGARGYTF